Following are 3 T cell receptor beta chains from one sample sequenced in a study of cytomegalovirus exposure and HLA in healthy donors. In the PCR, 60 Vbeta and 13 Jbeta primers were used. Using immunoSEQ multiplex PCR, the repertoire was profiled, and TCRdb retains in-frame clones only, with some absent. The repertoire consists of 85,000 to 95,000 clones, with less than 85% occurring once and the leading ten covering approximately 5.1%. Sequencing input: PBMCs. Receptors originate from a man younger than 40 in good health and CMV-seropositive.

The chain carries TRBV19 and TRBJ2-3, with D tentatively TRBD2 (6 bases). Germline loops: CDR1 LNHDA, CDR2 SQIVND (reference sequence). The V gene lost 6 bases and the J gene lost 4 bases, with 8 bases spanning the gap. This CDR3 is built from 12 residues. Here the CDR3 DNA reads TGTGCCAGTAGCGGGAGCGCAGATACGCAGTATTTT. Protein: CASSGSADTQYF.

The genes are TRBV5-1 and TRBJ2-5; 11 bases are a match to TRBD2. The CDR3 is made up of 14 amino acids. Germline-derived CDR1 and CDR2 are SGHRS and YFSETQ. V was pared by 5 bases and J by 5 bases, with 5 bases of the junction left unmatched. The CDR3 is CASRPLAGGETQYF. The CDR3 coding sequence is TGCGCCAGCAGACCGCTAGCGGGAGGTGAGACCCAGTACTTC.

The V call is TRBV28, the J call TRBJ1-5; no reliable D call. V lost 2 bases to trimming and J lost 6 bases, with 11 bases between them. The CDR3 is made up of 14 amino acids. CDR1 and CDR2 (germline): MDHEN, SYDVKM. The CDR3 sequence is CASSLPGFGQPQHF. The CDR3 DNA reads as TGTGCCAGCAGTTTACCGGGATTCGGTCAGCCCCAGCATTTT. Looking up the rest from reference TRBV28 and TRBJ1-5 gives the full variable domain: DVKVTQSSRYLVKRTGEKVFLECVQDMDHENMFWYRQDPGLGLRLIYFSYDVKMKEKGDIPEGYSVSREKKERFSLILESASTNQTSMYLCASSLPGFGQPQHFGDGTRLSIL.